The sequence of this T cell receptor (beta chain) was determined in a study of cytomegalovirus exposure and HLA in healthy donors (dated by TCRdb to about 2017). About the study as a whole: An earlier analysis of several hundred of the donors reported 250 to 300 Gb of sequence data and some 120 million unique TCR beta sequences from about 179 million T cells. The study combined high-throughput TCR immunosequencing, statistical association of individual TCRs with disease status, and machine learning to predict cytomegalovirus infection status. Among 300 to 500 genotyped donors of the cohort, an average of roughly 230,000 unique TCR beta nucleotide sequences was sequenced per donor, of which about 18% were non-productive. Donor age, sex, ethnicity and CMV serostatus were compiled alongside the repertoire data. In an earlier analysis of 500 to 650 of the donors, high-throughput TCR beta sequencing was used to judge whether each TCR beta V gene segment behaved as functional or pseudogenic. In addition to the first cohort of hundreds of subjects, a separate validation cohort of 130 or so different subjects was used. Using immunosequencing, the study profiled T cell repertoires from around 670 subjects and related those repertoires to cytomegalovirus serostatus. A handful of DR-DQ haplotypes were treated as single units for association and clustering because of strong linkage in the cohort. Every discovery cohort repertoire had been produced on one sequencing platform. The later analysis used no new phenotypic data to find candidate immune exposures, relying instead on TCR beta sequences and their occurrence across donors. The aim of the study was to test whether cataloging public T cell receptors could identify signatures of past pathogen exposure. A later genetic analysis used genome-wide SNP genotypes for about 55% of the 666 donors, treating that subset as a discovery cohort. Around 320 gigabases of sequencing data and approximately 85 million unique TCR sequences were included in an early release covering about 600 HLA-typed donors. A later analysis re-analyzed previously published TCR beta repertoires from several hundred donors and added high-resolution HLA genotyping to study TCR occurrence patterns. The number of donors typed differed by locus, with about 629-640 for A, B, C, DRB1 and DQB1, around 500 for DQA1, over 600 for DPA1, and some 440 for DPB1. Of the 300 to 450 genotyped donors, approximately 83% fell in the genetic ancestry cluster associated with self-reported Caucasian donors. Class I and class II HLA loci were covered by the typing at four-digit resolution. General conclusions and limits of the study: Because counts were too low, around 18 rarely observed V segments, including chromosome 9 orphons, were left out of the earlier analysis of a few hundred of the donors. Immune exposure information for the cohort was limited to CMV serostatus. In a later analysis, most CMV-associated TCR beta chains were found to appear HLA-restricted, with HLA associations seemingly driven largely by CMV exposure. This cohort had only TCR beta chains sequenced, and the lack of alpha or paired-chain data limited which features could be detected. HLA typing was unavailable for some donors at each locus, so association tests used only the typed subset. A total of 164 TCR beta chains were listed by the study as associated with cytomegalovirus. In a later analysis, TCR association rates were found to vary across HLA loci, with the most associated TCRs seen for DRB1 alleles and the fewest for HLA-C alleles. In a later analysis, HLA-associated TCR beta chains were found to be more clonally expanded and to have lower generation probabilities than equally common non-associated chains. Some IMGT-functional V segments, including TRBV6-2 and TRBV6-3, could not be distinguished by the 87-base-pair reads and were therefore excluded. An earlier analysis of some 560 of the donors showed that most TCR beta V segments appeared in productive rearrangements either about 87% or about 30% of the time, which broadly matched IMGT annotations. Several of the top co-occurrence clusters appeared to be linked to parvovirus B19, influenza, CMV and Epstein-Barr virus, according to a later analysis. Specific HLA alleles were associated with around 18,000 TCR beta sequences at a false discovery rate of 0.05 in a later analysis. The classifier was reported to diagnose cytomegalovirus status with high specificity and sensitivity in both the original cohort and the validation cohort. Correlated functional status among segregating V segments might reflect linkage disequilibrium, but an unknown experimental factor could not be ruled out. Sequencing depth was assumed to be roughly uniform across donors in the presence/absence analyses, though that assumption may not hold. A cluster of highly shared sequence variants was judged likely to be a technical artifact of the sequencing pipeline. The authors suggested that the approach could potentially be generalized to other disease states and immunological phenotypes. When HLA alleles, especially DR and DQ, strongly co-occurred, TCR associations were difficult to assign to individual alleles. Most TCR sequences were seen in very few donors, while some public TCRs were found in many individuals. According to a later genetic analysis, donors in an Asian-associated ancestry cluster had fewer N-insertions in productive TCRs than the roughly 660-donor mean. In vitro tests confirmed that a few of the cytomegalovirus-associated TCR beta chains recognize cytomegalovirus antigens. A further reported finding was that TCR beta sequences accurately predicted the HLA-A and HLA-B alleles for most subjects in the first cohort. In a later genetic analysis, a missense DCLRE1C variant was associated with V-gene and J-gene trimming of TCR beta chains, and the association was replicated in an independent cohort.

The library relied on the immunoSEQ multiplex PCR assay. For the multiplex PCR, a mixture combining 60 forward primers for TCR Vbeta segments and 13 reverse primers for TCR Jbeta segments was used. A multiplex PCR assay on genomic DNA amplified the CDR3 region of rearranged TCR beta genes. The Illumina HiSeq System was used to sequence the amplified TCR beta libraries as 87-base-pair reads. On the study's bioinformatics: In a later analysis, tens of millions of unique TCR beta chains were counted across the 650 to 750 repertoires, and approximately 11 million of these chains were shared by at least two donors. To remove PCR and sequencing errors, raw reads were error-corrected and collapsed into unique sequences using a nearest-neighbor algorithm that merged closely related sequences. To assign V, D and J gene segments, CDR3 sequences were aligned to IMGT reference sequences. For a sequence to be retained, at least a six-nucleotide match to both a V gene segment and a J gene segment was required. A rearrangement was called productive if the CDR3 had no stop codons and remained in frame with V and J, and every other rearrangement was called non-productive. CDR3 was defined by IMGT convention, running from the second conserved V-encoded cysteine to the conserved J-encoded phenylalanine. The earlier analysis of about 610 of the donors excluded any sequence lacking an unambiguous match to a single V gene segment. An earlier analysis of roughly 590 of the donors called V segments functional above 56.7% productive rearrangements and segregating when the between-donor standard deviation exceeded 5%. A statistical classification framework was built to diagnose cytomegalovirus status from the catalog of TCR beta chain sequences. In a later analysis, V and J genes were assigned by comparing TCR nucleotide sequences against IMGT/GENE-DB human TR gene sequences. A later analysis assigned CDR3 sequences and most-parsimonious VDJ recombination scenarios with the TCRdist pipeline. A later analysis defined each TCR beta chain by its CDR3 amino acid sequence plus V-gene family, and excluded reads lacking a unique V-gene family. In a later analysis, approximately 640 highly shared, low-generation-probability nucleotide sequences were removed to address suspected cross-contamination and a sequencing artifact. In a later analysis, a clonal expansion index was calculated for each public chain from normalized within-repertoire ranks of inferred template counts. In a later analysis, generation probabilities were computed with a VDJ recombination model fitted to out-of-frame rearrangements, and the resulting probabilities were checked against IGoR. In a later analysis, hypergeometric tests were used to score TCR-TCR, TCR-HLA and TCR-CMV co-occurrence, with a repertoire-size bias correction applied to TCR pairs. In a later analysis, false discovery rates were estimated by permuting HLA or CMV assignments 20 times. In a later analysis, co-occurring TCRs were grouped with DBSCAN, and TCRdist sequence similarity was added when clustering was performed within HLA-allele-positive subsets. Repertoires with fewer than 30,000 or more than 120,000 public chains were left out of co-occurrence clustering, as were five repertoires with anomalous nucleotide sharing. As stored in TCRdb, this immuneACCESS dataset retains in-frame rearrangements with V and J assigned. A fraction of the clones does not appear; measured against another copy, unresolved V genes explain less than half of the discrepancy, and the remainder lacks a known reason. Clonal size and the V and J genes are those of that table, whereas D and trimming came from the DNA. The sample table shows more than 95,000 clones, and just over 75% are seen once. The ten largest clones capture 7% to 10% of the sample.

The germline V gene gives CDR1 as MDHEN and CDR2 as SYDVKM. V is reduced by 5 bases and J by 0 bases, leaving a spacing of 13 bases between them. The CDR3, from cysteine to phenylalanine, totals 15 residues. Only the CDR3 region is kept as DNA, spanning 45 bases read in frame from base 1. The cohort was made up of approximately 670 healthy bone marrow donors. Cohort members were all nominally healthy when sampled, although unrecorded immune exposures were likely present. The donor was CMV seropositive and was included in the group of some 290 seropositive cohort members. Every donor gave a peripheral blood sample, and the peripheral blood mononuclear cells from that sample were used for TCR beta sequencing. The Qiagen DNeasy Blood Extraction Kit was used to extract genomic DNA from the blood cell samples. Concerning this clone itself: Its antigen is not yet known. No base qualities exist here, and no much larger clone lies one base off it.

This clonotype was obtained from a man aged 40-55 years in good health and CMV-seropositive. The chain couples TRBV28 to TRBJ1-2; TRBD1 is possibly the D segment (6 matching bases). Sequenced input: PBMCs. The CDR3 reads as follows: CASSPAGVPNYGYTF. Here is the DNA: TGTGCCAGCAGTCCTGCAGGGGTCCCTAACTATGGCTACACCTTC.